The 11 T cell receptor beta chains below were found in one sample sequenced in a study of blood T cell repertoires in COVID-19. TCRdb's table, derived via immunoSEQ multiplex PCR, lists solely in-frame clones and lacks some. The sample contains roughly 110,000 clones, roughly 81% of which appear only once. The sequenced material came from peripheral blood. These receptors were taken from a man aged 35 to 55 with acute or convalescent COVID-19.

This chain joins TRBV3-1 (or the pseudogene TRBV3-2) and TRBJ2-3; D perhaps matches TRBD1 (7 bases). This CDR3 spans 15 amino acids. The V and J ends lost 4 bases and 0 bases respectively, with 11 bases between them. Germline V gene sequence: CDR1 LGHDT, CDR2 YNNKEL (reference sequence). The CDR3 coding sequence is TGTGCCAGCAGCCCGACAGGGACTAGCACAGATACGCAGTATTTT. Its translation: CASSPTGTSTDTQYF.

CDR3 region: CASADGRGEQYF. The CDR3, as DNA: TGTGCCAGCGCCGACGGGAGGGGCGAGCAGTACTTC. This chain links TRBV3-1 (or the pseudogene TRBV3-2) with TRBJ2-7; TRBD2 matches at 8 bases. From germline, CDR1 is LGHDT and CDR2 YNNKEL (reference sequence). The length of the CDR3 is 12 residues. J was trimmed by 6 bases and V by 8 bases; bases with no gene match: 6.

This clone was detected only once. This chain links TRBV5-1 with TRBJ2-3; D gene ambiguous. The CDR3 contains 13 residues. CDR1 SGHRS and CDR2 YFSETQ come from the germline V gene. Trimming shortened V by 0 bases and J by 6 bases, and 8 bases separated the two germline ends. As DNA, the CDR3 is TGCGCCAGCAGCTTGGCGTCTCGGGATACGCAGTATTTT. As protein: CASSLASRDTQYF.

The CDR3 loop is CASSLTLNAEAFF. The CDR3 coding sequence is TGTGCCAGCAGTCTAACCCTTAACGCTGAAGCTTTCTTT. This chain links TRBV12-3 or TRBV12-4 with TRBJ1-1; D not certain. The V gene lost 5 bases and the J gene lost 6 bases, with 13 bases spanning the gap. This CDR3 region has 13 residues.

V is TRBV6-5 and J is TRBJ2-1, with 10 positions matching TRBD2. Germline loops: CDR1 MNHEY, CDR2 SVGAGI. The length of the CDR3 is 15 residues. V lost 6 bases, J lost 8 bases, and 10 bases stayed unmatched. The CDR3 loop reads CASRRVLAGSHEQFF. Written as DNA, the CDR3 is TGTGCCAGCAGGAGGGTACTAGCGGGGTCGCATGAGCAGTTCTTC.

The gene calls are TRBV30 and TRBJ1-1; 7 bases map to TRBD1. The CDR3 runs 15 residues. V lost 3 bases to trimming and J lost 0 bases; unmatched junction nucleotides: 7. In germline, CDR1 is GTSNPN, CDR2 SVGIG (reference sequence). The CDR3 spells CAWSARQGVNTEAFF. The CDR3 nucleotides read TGTGCCTGGAGCGCCCGACAGGGTGTGAACACTGAAGCTTTCTTT.

This clone was found a few times. The rearrangement links TRBV6-5 to TRBJ1-2; 7 bases are shared with TRBD1. CDR1 is MNHEY and CDR2 is SVGAGI in the germline V gene. V lost 11 bases, J lost 4 bases, and 10 bases stayed unmatched. CDR3 size: 13 residues. DNA for the CDR3: TGTGCCGCCCAGGCCCGGGACAGCTATGGCTACACCTTC. As protein: CAAQARDSYGYTF.

V is TRBV5-4 and J is TRBJ2-2; TRBD1 is a possible D gene (5 bases). The V gene lost 2 bases and the J gene lost 7 bases, with 6 bases spanning the gap. The CDR3 covers 12 residues. Per the germline V gene, CDR1 is SGHNT and CDR2 is YYREEE (reference sequence). The CDR3 here is CASSFDSGELFF. CDR3 coding DNA: TGTGCCAGCAGCTTCGACAGCGGGGAGCTGTTTTTT.

This clone was counted between two and nine times. The chain couples TRBV7-2 to TRBJ1-4; the D is unclear. The germline V gene encodes CDR1 SGHTA and CDR2 FQGNSA. Trimming shortened V by 5 bases and J by 14 bases, and 18 bases separated the two germline ends. The CDR3 loop spans 13 amino acids. The CDR3 DNA reads as TGTGCCAGCAGCAGCCTGGCCGAGGAGGTTCTGTTTTTT. It is translated as CASSSLAEEVLFF.

This clone has a single count. The V and J genes are TRBV24-1 and TRBJ2-5, with TRBD2 identical over 16 bases. The germline gives CDR1 KGHDR, CDR2 SFDVKD. With V trimmed by 9 bases and J by 4 bases, 4 bases remained unmatched. The CDR3 is 15 amino acids. CDR3 bases: TGTGCCACCCAGGGGACTAGCGGGGGGGCAGAGACCCAGTACTTC. Its translation: CATQGTSGGAETQYF.

The chain combines TRBV2 with TRBJ1-1, with 9 bases matching TRBD1. After removal of 6 bases from V and 4 bases from J, the junction contained 6 bases not matched to a gene. This CDR3 has 14 amino acids. From germline, CDR1 is SNHLY and CDR2 FYNNEI. The DNA of the CDR3 is TGTGCCAGCAGCGCGGACAGGGGTGTCACTGAAGCTTTCTTT. Translated: CASSADRGVTEAFF.